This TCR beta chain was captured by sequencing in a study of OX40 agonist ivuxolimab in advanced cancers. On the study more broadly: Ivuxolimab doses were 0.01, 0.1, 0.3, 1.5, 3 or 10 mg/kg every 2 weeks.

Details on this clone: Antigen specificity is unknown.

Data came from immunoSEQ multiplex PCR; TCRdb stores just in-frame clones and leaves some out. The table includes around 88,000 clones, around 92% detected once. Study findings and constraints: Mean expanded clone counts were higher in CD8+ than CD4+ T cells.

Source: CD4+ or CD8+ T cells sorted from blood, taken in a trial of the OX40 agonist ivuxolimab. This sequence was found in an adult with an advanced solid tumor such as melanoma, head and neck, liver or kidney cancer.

CDR3 region: CASSRHTPYEQYF. In DNA, the CDR3 is TGTGCCAGCAGCCGGCACACCCCCTACGAGCAGTACTTC. V gene TRBV21-1 combines with J gene TRBJ2-7. TRBV21-1 corresponds to a pseudogene. The CDR3 spans 13 residues.